These 24 T cell receptor beta chains were sequenced from one sample in a study of T cells in Graves' hyperthyroidism and ophthalmopathy. Amplification of TCR beta CDR3 regions used RNA as the template. The study used the HTBI primer set for a first-round RT-PCR of the TCR CDR3. TCRdb reprocessed the multiplex PCR reads with MiXCR, giving one entry per CDR3 protein. The sample holds some 600,000 distinct CDR3 sequences; roughly 13% are singletons and the top ten take 5% to 7%. The specimen was blood. These receptors all stem from a woman aged 25-40 years with Graves' hyperthyroidism that later progressed to Graves' ophthalmopathy.

Turning to this clonotype: This sequence may be a read error, since a much larger clone differs from it by one base. This rearrangement joins TRBV18 to TRBJ1-5; a weak D match, TRBD1 (6 bases). The CDR3 loop spans 15 amino acids. Germline V lookup: CDR1 KGHSH, CDR2 LQKENI. CDR3 sequence reads: CASSQSPGAVEPRHF. DNA for the CDR3: TGTGCCAGCTCACAGAGTCCAGGGGCGGTGGAGCCCCGGCATTTT.

This clonotype was seen ten or more times. The rearrangement uses TRBV7-3 and TRBJ2-7; 10 positions match TRBD1. The ends lost 4 bases at V and 7 bases at J; junction bases unmatched: 7. CDR1 is SGHTA, CDR2 FQGTGA, per germline. CDR3 size: 14 residues. The CDR3 protein is CASSSGTGAGEQYF. The CDR3 nucleotides are TGTGCCAGCAGCTCCGGGACAGGGGCGGGTGAGCAGTACTTC.

This chain connects TRBV19 to TRBJ2-1; D is unclear. Germline V lookup: CDR1 LNHDA, CDR2 SQIVND (reference sequence). With 3 bases removed from V and 0 bases from J, the gap between germline ends came to 9 bases. The CDR3 contains 15 residues. The CDR3 here is CASSMVQSSYNEQFF. The CDR3 DNA reads TGTGCCAGTAGTATGGTACAGAGCTCCTACAATGAGCAGTTCTTC.

This clonotype was picked up many times. This rearrangement joins TRBV7-2 to TRBJ2-7, with 7 bases aligning to TRBD1. Unmatched junction bases numbered 15, after V lost 5 bases and J lost 5 bases. The CDR3 is made up of 16 amino acids. The V gene's germline CDR1 is SGHTA and CDR2 FQGNSA. The chain's CDR3 is CASSPASRGFTNEQYF. The CDR3, as DNA: TGTGCCAGCAGCCCAGCCTCCAGGGGGTTCACTAACGAGCAGTACTTC.

The chain recombines TRBV27 with TRBJ1-5; D is uncertain. In germline, CDR1 is MNHEY, CDR2 SMNVEV (reference sequence). Trimming removed 5 bases from V and 5 bases from J, with 13 bases in between. The CDR3 is made up of 14 amino acids. CDR3 sequence (DNA): TGTGCCAGCAGTGGACGAACATCCCATCAGCCCCAGCATTTT. Residues: CASSGRTSHQPQHF.

This clonotype was recorded at least ten times. DNA for the CDR3: TGCGCCAGCAGCCGGGTCGTAGGCGAGACTGAAGCTTTCTTT. It translates to CASSRVVGETEAFF. The chain joins TRBV4-3 to TRBJ1-1; D gene ambiguous. The CDR3 has 14 amino acids. Trimming shortened V by 4 bases and J by 5 bases, and 14 bases separated the two germline ends. Per the germline V gene, CDR1 is LGHNA and CDR2 is YSLEER.

This clonotype showed up many times. This chain uses TRBV18 with TRBJ2-5; D remains unclear. CDR3 length: 15 amino acids. V was cut by 1 base and J by 1 base, with 10 bases left in between. Germline CDR1 reads KGHSH; CDR2 reads LQKENI. The CDR3: CASSPRDGPQETQYF. The DNA for the CDR3 is TGTGCCAGCTCACCACGCGATGGCCCCCAAGAGACCCAGTACTTC.

This clonotype was counted a few times. This sequence joins TRBV6-4 and TRBJ1-5, with a possible D match to TRBD1 (5 bases). The CDR3 covers 13 residues. With 4 bases removed from V and 6 bases from J, the gap between germline ends came to 10 bases. The V gene's germline CDR1 is MRHNA and CDR2 SNTAGT. Here the CDR3 reads CASSVQGGQPQHF. CDR3 DNA: TGTGCCAGCAGTGTTCAGGGTGGTCAGCCCCAGCATTTT.

This clonotype was detected ten times or more. The chain has TRBV20-1 and TRBJ1-2; D unresolved. The CDR3 sequence is 11 residues long. Germline lookup yields CDR1 DFQATT and CDR2 SNEGSKA (reference sequence). Between the trimmed V and J ends, which lost 2 bases and 5 bases, there was a span of 6 bases. The CDR3 loop reads CSARQQYGYTF. CDR3 sequence (DNA): TGCAGTGCTAGACAGCAATATGGCTACACCTTC.

This clonotype was picked up one time. The chain is built from TRBV7-3 and TRBJ2-3, with TRBD2 matching over 10 bases. The CDR3 runs 15 residues. CDR1 is SGHTA and CDR2 is FQGTGA in the germline V gene. V lost 5 bases, J lost 2 bases, and 4 bases stayed unmatched. The CDR3 nucleotides read TGTGCCAGCAGCGGAGCGGGAGGGCCCACAGATACGCAGTATTTT. It yields the protein CASSGAGGPTDTQYF. The variable domain in full, with the rest retrieved from reference TRBV7-3 and TRBJ2-3, is GAGVSQTPSNKVTEKGKYVELRCDPISGHTALYWYRQSLGQGPEFLIYFQGTGAADDSGLPNDRFFAVRPEGSVSTLKIQRTERGDSAVYLCASSGAGGPTDTQYFGPGTRLTVL.

With respect to this clonotype: A much larger clone differs by one base, so this may be a read error. This chain uses TRBV5-1 with TRBJ2-3, with D unclear. Germline V gene data show CDR1 as SGHRS and CDR2 as YFSETQ. CDR3 length: 14 residues. In nucleotides, the CDR3 is TGCGCCATCAGCTTAGCAAGAAGCACAGATACGCAGTATTTT. Its protein is CAISLARSTDTQYF.

This clonotype was counted only a few times. J is TRBJ2-7 and V is TRBV19; 9 positions agree with TRBD1. The CDR3 runs 17 residues. CDR1 LNHDA and CDR2 SQIVND come from the germline V gene (reference sequence). V dropped 3 bases and J dropped 2; count of bases not matched to a gene: 11. CDR3 DNA sequence: TGTGCCAGTAGTATCGCTCTAACGGGACAGGGTACCTACGAGCAGTACTTC. It translates to CASSIALTGQGTYEQYF.

Turning to this clonotype: Because it lacks the conserved phenylalanine or tryptophan at the end, this CDR3 is likely a read error. The chain carries TRBV12-3 or TRBV12-4 and TRBJ2-3; D might be TRBD2 (6 bases). Deletions cut 4 bases from V and 2 bases from J, with 19 bases between. CDR3 size: 17 residues. In nucleotides, the CDR3 is TGTGCCAGCAGTTACTCGGGTATAGCGGCTTCCACAGATACGCAGTATTCT. Protein product: CASSYSGIAASTDTQYS.

The table lists this clonotype with a few counts. V is TRBV4-1 and J is TRBJ2-7; 9 positions match TRBD1. The V gene end was trimmed by 3 bases and the J gene end by 5 bases; junction bases not matched to a gene: 8. The germline gives CDR1 MGHRA, CDR2 YSYEKL. The CDR3 is 15 residues long. The CDR3 sequence: CASSHPGQGLHEQYF. CDR3 DNA: TGCGCCAGCAGCCACCCGGGACAGGGTCTCCACGAGCAGTACTTC.

The chain joins TRBV7-3 to TRBJ2-7; 9 positions agree with TRBD1. The germline V gene has CDR1 SGHTA and CDR2 FQGTGA. After removal of 5 bases from V and 5 bases from J, the junction contained 10 bases not matched to a gene. The CDR3 extends over 15 amino acids. CDR3 sequence reads: CASSGSGTGKDEQYF. Here the CDR3 DNA reads TGTGCCAGCAGCGGGTCCGGGACAGGGAAAGACGAGCAGTACTTC.

V usage is TRBV9 and J usage is TRBJ2-7, with D possibly TRBD1 on 6 matching bases. In germline, CDR1 is SGDLS, CDR2 YYNGEE. This CDR3 is 14 amino acids long. The germline V and J ends were trimmed by 0 bases and 2 bases, with 9 bases remaining between them. The CDR3 is CASSVEGQAYEQYF. As DNA, the CDR3 is TGTGCCAGCAGCGTAGAGGGACAAGCCTACGAGCAGTACTTC.

There are many counts of this clonotype. The chain couples TRBV24-1 to TRBJ2-3; no clear D gene. The V and J ends lost 3 bases and 5 bases respectively, with 11 bases between them. Germline V gene data show CDR1 as KGHDR and CDR2 as SFDVKD. The CDR3 consists of 14 residues. CDR3 loop: CATSDKLRGDTQYF. For the CDR3, the DNA is TGTGCCACCAGTGATAAACTAAGAGGAGATACGCAGTATTTT.

This clonotype was counted many times. The gene calls are TRBV3-1 and TRBJ1-1; D is ambiguous. Germline V CDR1 and CDR2: LGHDT, YNNKEL (reference sequence). V was pared by 3 bases and J by 1 base, with 9 bases between. The CDR3 contains 14 residues. The CDR3 region has the DNA TGTGCCAGCAGCCATAGTCACAGGAACACTGAAGCTTTCTTT. Its translation: CASSHSHRNTEAFF. Variable domain in full (rest from reference TRBV3-1 and TRBJ1-1): DTAVSQTPKYLVTQMGNDKSIKCEQNLGHDTMYWYKQDSKKFLKIMFSYNNKELIINETVPNRFSPKSPDKAHLNLHINSLELGDSAVYFCASSHSHRNTEAFFGQGTRLTVV.

This clonotype has ten or more counts. The rearrangement joins TRBV12-3 or TRBV12-4 to TRBJ2-1; 8 bases are shared with TRBD1. V shed 7 bases, J shed 7 bases, and the junction held 3 bases outside the gene matches. This CDR3 has 12 amino acids. CDR3 in amino acids: CASTRTGNEQFF. The CDR3, as DNA: TGTGCCAGCACCCGGACAGGGAATGAGCAGTTCTTC.

This clonotype was picked up many times. Here the CDR3 DNA reads TGTGCCAGCAGCCAAGGAGGGACGGGAGTGGAGACCCAGTACTTC. Its translation: CASSQGGTGVETQYF. The chain recombines TRBV14 with TRBJ2-5; D possibly corresponds to TRBD2 (6 bases). V lost 1 base to trimming and J lost 5 bases, with 14 bases between them. Per the germline V gene, CDR1 is SGHDN and CDR2 is FVKESK. The CDR3 covers 15 residues.

This clonotype was counted many times. This chain connects TRBV27 to TRBJ1-4; no definite D call. Trimming shortened V by 8 bases and J by 8 bases, and 21 bases separated the two germline ends. CDR1 is MNHEY and CDR2 is SMNVEV in the germline V gene (reference sequence). This CDR3 comprises 15 residues. CDR3 DNA: TGTGCCAGCCGCCAAATCGACGCCTTAGGGGAAAAACTGTTTTTT. Amino acid sequence: CASRQIDALGEKLFF.

Details on this clonotype: Possible read error: a much larger clone is one base away. This likely comes from a read error, as the CDR3 has no conserved phenylalanine or tryptophan at its end. The J gene is TRBJ2-1, the V gene TRBV7-9, with a tentative D call TRBD1 (5 bases). This CDR3 spans 16 amino acids. V dropped 2 bases and J dropped 0 bases, with 11 bases sitting between them. Germline loops: CDR1 SEHNR, CDR2 FQNEAQ (reference sequence). The CDR3 protein is CASSLTGTSSYNEQFC. The CDR3 DNA sequence: TGTGCCAGCAGCTTAACAGGTACCAGCTCCTACAATGAGCAGTTCTGC.

The sample holds many counts of this clonotype. The rearrangement uses TRBV12-3 or TRBV12-4 and TRBJ2-1; D perhaps matches TRBD2 (5 bases). The CDR3 extends over 13 amino acids. The V end lost 3 bases, the J end lost 5 bases, and 8 bases lay between the germline ends. The CDR3 region is CASSLRANNEQFF. CDR3 sequence (DNA): TGTGCCAGCAGTTTGAGGGCGAACAATGAGCAGTTCTTC.

This clonotype was counted only a few times. This rearrangement joins TRBV7-3 to TRBJ2-2, with 8 bases matching TRBD2. The CDR3 is 18 residues long. V lost 5 bases, J lost 0 bases, and 11 bases stayed unmatched. CDR1 SGHTA and CDR2 FQGTGA come from the germline V gene. The CDR3 sequence: CASSRQPRGLANTGELFF. The CDR3, as DNA: TGTGCCAGCAGCCGTCAACCCCGGGGACTAGCGAACACCGGGGAGCTGTTTTTT.